This T cell receptor (beta chain) emerged from a study of shared clonotypes between healthy human individuals. Points from the study as a whole: Across subsets, estimated richness was generally greater for naive than for memory populations. Against clonotypes common to all four donors, non-shared ones had lower generation probabilities. Several donors showed sharing of about 4.6% of naive CD4 clonotypes.

This CDR3 has 14 residues. Germline trimming cut 4 bases from V and 3 bases from J; bases unmatched to any gene: 0. CDR1 is MNHEY and CDR2 is SMNVEV in the germline V gene (reference sequence). The naive CD8 subset, CD45RO-negative cells positively selected for CCR7, excluded terminally differentiated effector memory CD45RA+ cells. Notes on this clone: Its antigen is not identified. Additional DNA sequences in this sample encode the identical CDR3.

The table came from immunoSEQ multiplex PCR; TCRdb's copy has only in-frame clones and leaves some out. The sample has about 2.1 million clones, roughly 91% seen once. The rearrangement joins TRBV27 to TRBJ2-1, with 10 nucleotides matching TRBD2. The sample was naive CD8+ T cells from PBMCs. The receptor comes from a man between 18 and 29 years old in good health. Some clones in this sample may be carry-over from other donors' samples. The CDR3 DNA reads TGTGCCAGCAGTTGGACTAGCGGCTACAATGAGCAGTTCTTC. This gives the protein CASSWTSGYNEQFF.